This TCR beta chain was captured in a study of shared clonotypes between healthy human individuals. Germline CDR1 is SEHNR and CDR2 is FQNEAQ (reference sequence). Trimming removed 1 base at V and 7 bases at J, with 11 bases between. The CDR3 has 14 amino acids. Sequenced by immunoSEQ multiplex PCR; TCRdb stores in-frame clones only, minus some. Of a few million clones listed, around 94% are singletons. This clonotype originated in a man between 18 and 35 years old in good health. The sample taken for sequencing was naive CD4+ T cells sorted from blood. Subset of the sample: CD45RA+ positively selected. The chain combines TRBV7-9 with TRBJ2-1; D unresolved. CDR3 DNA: TGTGCCAGCAGCTTAGGAACGGGCCTAAATGAGCAGTTCTTC. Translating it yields CASSLGTGLNEQFF.